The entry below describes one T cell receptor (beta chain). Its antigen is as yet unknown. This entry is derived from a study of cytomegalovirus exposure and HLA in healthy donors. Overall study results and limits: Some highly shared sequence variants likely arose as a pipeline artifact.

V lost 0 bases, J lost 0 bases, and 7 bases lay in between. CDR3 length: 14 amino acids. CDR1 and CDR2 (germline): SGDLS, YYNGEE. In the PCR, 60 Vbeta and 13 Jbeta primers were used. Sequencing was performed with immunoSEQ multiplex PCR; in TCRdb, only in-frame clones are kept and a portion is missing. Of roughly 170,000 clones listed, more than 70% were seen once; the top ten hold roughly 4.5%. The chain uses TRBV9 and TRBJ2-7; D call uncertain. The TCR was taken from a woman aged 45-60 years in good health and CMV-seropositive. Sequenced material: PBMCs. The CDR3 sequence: CASSVAASSYEQYF. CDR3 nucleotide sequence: TGTGCCAGCAGCGTAGCTGCTAGCTCCTACGAGCAGTACTTC.